The 17 T cell receptor beta chains listed next were all sequenced from one sample in a study of T-cell memory formation after mild COVID-19. TCRdb called the 5' RACE reads again in MiXCR, with one record for every CDR3 protein. The sample has about 110,000 distinct CDR3 sequences; 15% to 20% are singletons. The material sequenced was PBMCs or a T cell subset sorted from them (not recorded which). The receptor set was obtained from a man aged 18 to 29 who had mild COVID-19 (a few samples of this study predate the infection). Cell type and time point are not known.

This clonotype was seen a handful of times. The chain combines TRBV5-1 with TRBJ2-2; tentatively, D is TRBD2 (6 bases). CDR1 and CDR2 from the germline V gene are SGHRS and YFSETQ. The CDR3 consists of 15 residues. V was trimmed by 0 bases and J by 6 bases, leaving 12 bases between them. The CDR3 region has the DNA TGCGCCAGCAGCTTGGGGAGGGGCCGGGCCGGGGAGCTGTTTTTT. Protein: CASSLGRGRAGELFF.

The chain recombines TRBV6-6 with TRBJ2-3; unclear D gene. There are 16 residues in the CDR3. The V end lost 4 bases, the J end lost 2 bases, and 16 bases lay between the germline ends. Germline lookup yields CDR1 MNHNY and CDR2 SVGAGI (reference sequence). The CDR3 is CASSSLRLDITDTQYF. The DNA of the CDR3 is TGTGCCAGCAGTTCCCTGAGATTAGACATCACAGATACGCAGTATTTT.

V and J are TRBV5-1 and TRBJ2-5, with 9 bases fitting TRBD2. Per germline, CDR1 SGHRS and CDR2 YFSETQ. Trimming at V came to 6 bases and at J to 3 bases, leaving 3 bases not matched to a gene. The CDR3 runs 13 residues. The CDR3 loop reads CASKLAGEETQYF. DNA for the CDR3: TGCGCCAGCAAATTAGCGGGGGAAGAGACCCAGTACTTC.

The gene calls are TRBV6-6 and TRBJ2-5; a weak D match, TRBD1 (6 bases). The CDR3 runs to 14 residues. The germline V gene encodes CDR1 MNHNY and CDR2 SVGAGI (reference sequence). With 6 bases removed from V and 2 bases from J, the gap between germline ends came to 13 bases. The CDR3 is CASRIIGQQETQYF. The CDR3, as DNA: TGTGCCAGCAGGATTATTGGACAGCAAGAGACCCAGTACTTC.

The chain links TRBV7-9 to TRBJ2-3, with a tentative D call TRBD2 (6 bases). Germline V gene data show CDR1 as SEHNR and CDR2 as FQNEAQ (reference sequence). Between the trimmed V and J ends, which lost 3 bases and 5 bases, there was a span of 12 bases. This CDR3 contains 14 residues. The DNA for the CDR3 is TGTGCCAGCAGCTTCCGGCGGGGTGGAGATACGCAGTATTTT. Protein product: CASSFRRGGDTQYF.

This clonotype was counted a few times. The gene calls are TRBV12-3 or TRBV12-4 and TRBJ1-2; D uncertain. V shed 6 bases and J shed 7 bases, with 12 bases lying between them. This CDR3 region has 12 residues. The DNA of the CDR3 is TGTGCCAGCAGCCGGAGTCCTCCTGGCTACACCTTC. Its translation: CASSRSPPGYTF.

This clonotype was detected many times. V gene TRBV6-2 or TRBV6-3 combines with J gene TRBJ1-1, with 7 bases identical to TRBD1. Germline lookup yields CDR1 MNHEY and CDR2 SVGEGT. The trim removed 8 bases at V and 4 bases at J, leaving 7 bases unmatched. The CDR3 length is 13 residues. The CDR3 protein is CASALQGLTEAFF. The DNA of the CDR3 is TGTGCCAGCGCTTTACAGGGGCTCACTGAAGCTTTCTTT.

Only a few counts were recorded for this clonotype. V usage is TRBV12-3 or TRBV12-4 and J usage is TRBJ2-1; maybe TRBD2 (7 bases). CDR3 length equals 16 residues. V was shortened by 7 bases and J by 5 bases, with 21 bases between the two germline ends. The CDR3: CASTAPAGGLHNEQFF. CDR3 nucleotides: TGTGCCAGCACCGCCCCAGCCGGGGGGCTGCACAATGAGCAGTTCTTC.

There are many counts of this clonotype. V gene TRBV12-3 or TRBV12-4 combines with J gene TRBJ1-1, with D unclear. There are 11 residues in the CDR3. Trimming took 0 bases from V and 7 from J, leaving 3 bases between them. The CDR3 loop reads CASSLAVEAFF. CDR3 in DNA: TGTGCCAGCAGTTTAGCGGTTGAAGCTTTCTTT.

This clonotype has just a few counts. This chain connects TRBV2 to TRBJ2-2, with a possible D match to TRBD1 (6 bases). Germline assignment: CDR1 SNHLY and CDR2 FYNNEI. The CDR3 is made up of 13 amino acids. V dropped 7 bases and J dropped 1 base, with 7 bases sitting between them. The CDR3 region is CASMGQNTGELFF. In nucleotides, the CDR3 is TGTGCCAGCATGGGACAGAACACCGGGGAGCTGTTTTTT.

By proportion, this clonotype is medium-sized. This chain links TRBV12-3 or TRBV12-4 with TRBJ2-1; tentative D call: TRBD2 (7 bases). The CDR3 has 17 residues. V lost 3 bases to trimming and J lost 2 bases, with 17 bases between them. Written as DNA, the CDR3 is TGTGCCAGCAGTTTGAGTTCGGGGGGCAAAACCTACAATGAGCAGTTCTTC. Encoded protein: CASSLSSGGKTYNEQFF.

The V and J genes are TRBV29-1 and TRBJ1-1; maybe TRBD1 (6 bases). Trimming cost V 6 bases and J 4 bases, with 15 bases left between them. The CDR3 runs to 13 residues. Germline V gives CDR1 SQVTM, CDR2 ANQGSEA. The CDR3 protein is CSVYRDLGTEAFF. CDR3 nucleotide sequence: TGCAGCGTATACAGGGACCTTGGCACTGAAGCTTTCTTT.

This clonotype has more than one count but fewer than ten. V usage is TRBV20-1 and J usage is TRBJ2-1; TRBD2 agrees at 10 bases. V shed 6 bases, J shed 6 bases, and the junction held 8 bases outside the gene matches. CDR3 length: 14 amino acids. CDR1 and CDR2 (germline): DFQATT, SNEGSKA (reference sequence). The CDR3 region has the DNA TGCAGTGCCCAAGCGGGGGGGCCGTCCAATGAGCAGTTCTTC. It encodes CSAQAGGPSNEQFF.

The V call is TRBV18, the J call TRBJ2-1, with 9 bases fitting TRBD1. This CDR3 is 18 amino acids long. Germline V lookup: CDR1 KGHSH, CDR2 LQKENI. V trimming: 2 bases; J trimming: 4 bases; junction bases outside the gene matches: 12. CDR3 in DNA: TGTGCCAGCTCACCAGGGGGACCCGGGACAGGGACATACAATGAGCAGTTCTTC. It translates to CASSPGGPGTGTYNEQFF.

The sample holds a few counts of this clonotype. The chain uses TRBV19 and TRBJ2-1; perhaps TRBD2 as D (6 bases). This CDR3 contains 13 residues. The germline V and J ends were trimmed by 10 bases and 7 bases, with 17 bases remaining between them. Germline V lookup: CDR1 LNHDA, CDR2 SQIVND (reference sequence). CDR3 bases: TGTGCCACTTCCTCGGGGGATCCGAATGAGCAGTTCTTC. It is translated as CATSSGDPNEQFF. Filled out from reference TRBV19 and TRBJ2-1, the complete variable domain reads DGGITQSPKYLFRKEGQNVTLSCEQNLNHDAMYWYRQDPGQGLRLIYYSQIVNDFQKGDIAEGYSVSREKKESFPLTVTSAQKNPTAFYLCATSSGDPNEQFFGPGTRLTVL.

This clonotype turned up a few times. This sequence joins TRBV3-1 and TRBJ1-2; D is unresolved. The length of the CDR3 is 15 residues. V dropped 4 bases and J dropped 5 bases, with 17 bases sitting between them. Per germline, CDR1 LGHDT and CDR2 YNNKEL (reference sequence). The CDR3 region has the DNA TGTGCCAGCAGCCCAAGAGTGGCCAGGCGATATGGCTACACCTTC. The encoded protein is CASSPRVARRYGYTF.

This clonotype has at least ten counts. This chain connects TRBV28 to TRBJ2-6; D unclear. In germline, CDR1 is MDHEN, CDR2 SYDVKM. The V gene lost 8 bases and the J gene lost 0 bases, with 17 bases spanning the gap. The CDR3 extends over 17 amino acids. Written as DNA, the CDR3 is TGTGCCAGCGATAGTAAGGGTTTCCGCTCTGGGGCCAACGTCCTGACTTTC. This sequence encodes CASDSKGFRSGANVLTF.